This TCR beta chain appears in the sequencing data of a study of blood T cell repertoires in COVID-19. The CDR3 loop spans 18 amino acids. Trimming left V 0 bases short and J 5 bases short, with 21 bases between. Germline V gives CDR1 LGHNA, CDR2 YSLEER. Here immunoSEQ multiplex PCR was the method, and the copy in TCRdb shows in-frame clones only, minus some. The table has about 410,000 clones, around 89% seen once; the top ten hold approximately 1.5%. The sequencing sample was made of peripheral blood. This chain joins TRBV4-3 and TRBJ2-3; D unclear. The sequence came from a woman between 40 and 50 years old with COVID-19, enrolled during active disease. CDR3 loop: CASSQEVARSKYGDTQYF. For the CDR3, the DNA is TGCGCCAGCAGCCAAGAAGTGGCCAGAAGTAAGTATGGAGATACGCAGTATTTT.